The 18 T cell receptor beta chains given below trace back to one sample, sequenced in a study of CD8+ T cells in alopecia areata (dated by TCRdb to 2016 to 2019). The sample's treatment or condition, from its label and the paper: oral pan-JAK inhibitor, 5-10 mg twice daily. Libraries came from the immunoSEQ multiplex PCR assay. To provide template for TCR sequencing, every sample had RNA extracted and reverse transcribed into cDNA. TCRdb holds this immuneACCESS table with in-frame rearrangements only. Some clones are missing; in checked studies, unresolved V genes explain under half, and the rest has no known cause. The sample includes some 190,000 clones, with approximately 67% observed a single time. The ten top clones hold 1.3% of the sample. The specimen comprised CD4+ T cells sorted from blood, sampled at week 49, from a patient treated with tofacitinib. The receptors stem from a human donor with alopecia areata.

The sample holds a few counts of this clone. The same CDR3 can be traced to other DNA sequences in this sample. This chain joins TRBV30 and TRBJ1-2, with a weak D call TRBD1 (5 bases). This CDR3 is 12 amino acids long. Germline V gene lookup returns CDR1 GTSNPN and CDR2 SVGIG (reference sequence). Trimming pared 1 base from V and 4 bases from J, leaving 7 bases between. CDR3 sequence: CAWSGQGYGYTF. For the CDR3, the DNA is TGTGCCTGGAGTGGGCAGGGCTATGGCTACACCTTC.

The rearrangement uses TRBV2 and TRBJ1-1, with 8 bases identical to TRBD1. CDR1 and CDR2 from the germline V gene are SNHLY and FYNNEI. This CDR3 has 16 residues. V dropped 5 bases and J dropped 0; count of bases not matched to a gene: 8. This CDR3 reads CASSNDRGLMNTEAFF. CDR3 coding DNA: TGTGCCAGCAGTAACGACAGGGGTCTAATGAACACTGAAGCTTTCTTT.

CDR3: CASSEIRVNGYTF. The CDR3 nucleotides read TGTGCCAGCAGTGAAATCAGGGTGAATGGCTACACCTTC. The J gene is TRBJ1-2, the V gene TRBV2; D is perhaps TRBD1 (5 bases). The CDR3 has 13 amino acids. Trimming took 2 bases from V and 6 from J, leaving 10 bases between them. Germline V CDR1 and CDR2: SNHLY, FYNNEI.

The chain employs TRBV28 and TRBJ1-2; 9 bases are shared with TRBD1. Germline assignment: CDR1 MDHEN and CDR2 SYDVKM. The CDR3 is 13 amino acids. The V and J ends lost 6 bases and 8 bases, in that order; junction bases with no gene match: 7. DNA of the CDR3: TGTGCCAGCAGGGGAGGACAGGGGCGCGGCTACACCTTC. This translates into CASRGGQGRGYTF.

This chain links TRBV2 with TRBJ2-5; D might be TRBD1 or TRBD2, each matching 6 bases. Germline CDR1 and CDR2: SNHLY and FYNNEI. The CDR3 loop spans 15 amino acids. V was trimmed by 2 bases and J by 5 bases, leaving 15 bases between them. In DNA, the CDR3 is TGTGCCAGCAGTGAACTATTCGGGGGCCGGGAGACCCAGTACTTC. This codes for CASSELFGGRETQYF.

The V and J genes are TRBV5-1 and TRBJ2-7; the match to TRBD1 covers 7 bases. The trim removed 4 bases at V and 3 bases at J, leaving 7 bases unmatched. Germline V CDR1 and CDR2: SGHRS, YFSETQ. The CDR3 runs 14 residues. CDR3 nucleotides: TGCGCCAGCAGCCTACAGGGGACGAACTACGAGCAGTACTTC. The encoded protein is CASSLQGTNYEQYF.

CDR3 region: CASSAQGGNTEAFF. The CDR3 nucleotides read TGTGCCAGCAGTGCTCAGGGGGGGAACACTGAAGCTTTCTTT. V usage is TRBV9 and J usage is TRBJ1-1; TRBD1 matches at 7 bases. The length of the CDR3 is 14 residues. The germline CDR1 and CDR2 sequences are SGDLS and YYNGEE. V lost 5 bases and J lost 1; bases outside the gene matches: 5.

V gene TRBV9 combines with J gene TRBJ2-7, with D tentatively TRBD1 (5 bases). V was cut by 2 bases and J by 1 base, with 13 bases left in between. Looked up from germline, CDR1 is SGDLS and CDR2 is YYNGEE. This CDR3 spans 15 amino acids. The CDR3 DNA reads TGTGCCAGCAGCGTTTCTCCCCGACAGTCCTACGAGCAGTACTTC. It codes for CASSVSPRQSYEQYF. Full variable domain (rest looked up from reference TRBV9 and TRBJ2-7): DSGVTQTPKHLITATGQRVTLRCSPRSGDLSVYWYQQSLDQGLQFLIQYYNGEERAKGNILERFSAQQFPDLHSELNLSSLELGDSALYFCASSVSPRQSYEQYFGPGTRLTVT.

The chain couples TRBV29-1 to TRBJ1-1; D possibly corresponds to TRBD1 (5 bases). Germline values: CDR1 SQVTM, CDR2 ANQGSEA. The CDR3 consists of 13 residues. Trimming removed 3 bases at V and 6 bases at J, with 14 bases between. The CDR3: CSVEGRAVPEAFF. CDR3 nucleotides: TGCAGCGTTGAGGGCAGGGCCGTACCTGAAGCTTTCTTT.

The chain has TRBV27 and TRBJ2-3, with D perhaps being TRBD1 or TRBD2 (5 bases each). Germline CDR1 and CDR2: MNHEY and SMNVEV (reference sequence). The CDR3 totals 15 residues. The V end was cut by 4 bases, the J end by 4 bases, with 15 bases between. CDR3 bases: TGTGCCAGCAGTTACGGACTTGTGGGGGCAGATACGCAGTATTTT. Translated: CASSYGLVGADTQYF.

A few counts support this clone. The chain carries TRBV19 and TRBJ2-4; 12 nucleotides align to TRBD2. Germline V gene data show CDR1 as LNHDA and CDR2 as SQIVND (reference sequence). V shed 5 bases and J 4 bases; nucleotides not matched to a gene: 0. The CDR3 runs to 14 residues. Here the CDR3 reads CASSGLAGKNIQYF. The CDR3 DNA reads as TGTGCCAGTAGTGGACTAGCGGGGAAAAACATTCAGTACTTC.

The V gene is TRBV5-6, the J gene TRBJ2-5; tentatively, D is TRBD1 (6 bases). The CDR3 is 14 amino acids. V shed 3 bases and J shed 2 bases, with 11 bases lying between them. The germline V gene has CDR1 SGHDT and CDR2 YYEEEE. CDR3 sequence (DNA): TGTGCCAGCAGCTATCCGACAGGACAAGAGACCCAGTACTTC. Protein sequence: CASSYPTGQETQYF.

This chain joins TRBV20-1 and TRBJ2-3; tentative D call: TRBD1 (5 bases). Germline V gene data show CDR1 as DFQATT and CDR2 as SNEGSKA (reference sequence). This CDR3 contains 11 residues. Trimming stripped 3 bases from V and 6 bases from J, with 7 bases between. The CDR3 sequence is CSASPGDTQYF. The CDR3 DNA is TGCAGTGCTAGCCCAGGGGATACGCAGTATTTT.

The CDR3 sequence: CSGGLNGAGELFF. Here the CDR3 DNA reads TGCAGCGGCGGCCTTAACGGCGCCGGGGAGCTGTTTTTT. This chain links TRBV29-1 with TRBJ2-2; D is unclear. The CDR3 loop spans 13 amino acids. V lost 7 bases, J lost 6 bases, and 15 bases lay in between. Germline values: CDR1 SQVTM, CDR2 ANQGSEA.

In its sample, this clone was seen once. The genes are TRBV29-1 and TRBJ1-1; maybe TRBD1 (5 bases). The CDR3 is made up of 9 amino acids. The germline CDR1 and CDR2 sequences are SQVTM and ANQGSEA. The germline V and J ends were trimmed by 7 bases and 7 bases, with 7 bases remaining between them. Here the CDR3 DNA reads TGCAGCGACGACAGTGAAGCTTTCTTT. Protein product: CSDDSEAFF. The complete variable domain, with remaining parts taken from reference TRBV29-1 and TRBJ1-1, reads SAVISQKPSRDICQRGTSLTIQCQVDSQVTMMFWYRQQPGQSLTLIATANQGSEATYESGFVIDKFPISRPNLTFSTLTVSNMSPEDSSIYLCSDDSEAFFGQGTRLTVV.

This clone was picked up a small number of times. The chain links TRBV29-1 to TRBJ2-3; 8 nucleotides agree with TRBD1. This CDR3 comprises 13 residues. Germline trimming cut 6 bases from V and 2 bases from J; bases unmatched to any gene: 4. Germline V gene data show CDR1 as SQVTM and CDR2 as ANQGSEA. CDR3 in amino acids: CSVQTGATDTQYF. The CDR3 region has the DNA TGCAGCGTCCAGACAGGGGCCACAGATACGCAGTATTTT.

CDR3 amino acids: CASSQDLQETQYF. The CDR3 bases are TGCGCCAGCAGCCAAGATCTCCAAGAGACCCAGTACTTC. J is TRBJ2-5 and V is TRBV4-3, with unresolved D. V gave up 0 bases and J gave up 1 base, with 3 bases separating them. CDR1 is LGHNA, CDR2 YSLEER, per germline. The CDR3 spans 13 residues.

CDR3: CSVLGFNDGYTF. CDR3 DNA sequence: TGCAGCGTTTTAGGATTCAATGATGGCTACACCTTC. The rearrangement links TRBV29-1 to TRBJ1-2, with no clear D. Trimming removed 5 bases from V and 6 bases from J, with 13 bases in between. CDR3 length: 12 residues. Germline V gives CDR1 SQVTM, CDR2 ANQGSEA.